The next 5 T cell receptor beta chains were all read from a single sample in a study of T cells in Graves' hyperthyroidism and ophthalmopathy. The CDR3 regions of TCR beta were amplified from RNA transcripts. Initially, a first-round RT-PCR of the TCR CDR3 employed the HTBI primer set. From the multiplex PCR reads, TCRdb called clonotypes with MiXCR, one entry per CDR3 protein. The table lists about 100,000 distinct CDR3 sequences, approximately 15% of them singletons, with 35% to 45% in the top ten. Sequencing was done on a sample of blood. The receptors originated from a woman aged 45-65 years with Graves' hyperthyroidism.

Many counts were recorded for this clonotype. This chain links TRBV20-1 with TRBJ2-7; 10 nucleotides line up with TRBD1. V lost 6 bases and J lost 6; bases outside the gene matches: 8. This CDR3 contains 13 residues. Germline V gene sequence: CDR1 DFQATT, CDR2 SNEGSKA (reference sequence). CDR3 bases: TGCAGTGCGTCGGACAGGGGGGTGGGCGAGCAGTACTTC. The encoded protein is CSASDRGVGEQYF.

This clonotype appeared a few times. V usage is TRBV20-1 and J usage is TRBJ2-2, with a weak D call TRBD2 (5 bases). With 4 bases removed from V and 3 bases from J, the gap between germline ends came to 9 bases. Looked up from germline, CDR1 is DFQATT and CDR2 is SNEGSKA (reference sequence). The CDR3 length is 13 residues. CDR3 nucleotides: TGCAGTGCTAAAGACTACTACACCGGGGAGCTGTTTTTT. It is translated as CSAKDYYTGELFF.

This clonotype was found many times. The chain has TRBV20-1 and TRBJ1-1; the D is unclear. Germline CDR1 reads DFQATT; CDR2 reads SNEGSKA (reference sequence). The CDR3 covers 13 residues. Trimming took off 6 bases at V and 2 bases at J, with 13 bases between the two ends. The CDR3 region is CSARKDGNTEAFF. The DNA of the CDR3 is TGCAGTGCCAGAAAAGACGGCAACACTGAAGCTTTCTTT.

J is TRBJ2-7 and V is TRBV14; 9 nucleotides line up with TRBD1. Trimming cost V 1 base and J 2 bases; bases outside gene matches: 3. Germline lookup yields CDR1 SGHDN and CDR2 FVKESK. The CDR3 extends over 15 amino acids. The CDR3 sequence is CASSQGGQGPYEQYV. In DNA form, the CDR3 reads TGTGCCAGCAGCCAAGGGGGACAGGGCCCCTACGAGCAGTACGTC.

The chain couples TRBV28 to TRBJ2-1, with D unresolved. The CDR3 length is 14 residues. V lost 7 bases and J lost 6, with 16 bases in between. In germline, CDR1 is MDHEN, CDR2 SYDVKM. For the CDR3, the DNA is TGTGCCAGCACTTACCCTCAATGGAGCAATGAGCAGTTCTTC. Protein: CASTYPQWSNEQFF.